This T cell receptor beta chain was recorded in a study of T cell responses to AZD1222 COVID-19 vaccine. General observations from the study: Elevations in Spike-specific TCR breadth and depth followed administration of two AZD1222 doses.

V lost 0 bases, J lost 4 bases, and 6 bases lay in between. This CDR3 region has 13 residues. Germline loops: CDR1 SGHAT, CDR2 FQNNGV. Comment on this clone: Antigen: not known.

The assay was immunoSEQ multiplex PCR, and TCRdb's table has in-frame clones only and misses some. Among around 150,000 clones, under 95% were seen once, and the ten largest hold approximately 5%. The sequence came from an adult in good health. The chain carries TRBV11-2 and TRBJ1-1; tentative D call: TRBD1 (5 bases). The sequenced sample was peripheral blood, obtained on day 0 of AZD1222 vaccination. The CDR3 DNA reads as TGTGCCAGCAGCTTAGAAAGGGGCACTGAAGCTTTCTTT. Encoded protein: CASSLERGTEAFF.